This T cell receptor (beta chain) stems from a study of blood T cell repertoires in COVID-19. Study context: Both acute and convalescent COVID-19 samples were obtained from the United States, Italy and Spain. Sources were T cells, B-cell-depleted T cells, or PBMCs; the material itself was cDNA or gDNA.

The CDR3 extends over 16 amino acids. Per germline, CDR1 SGHAT and CDR2 FQNNGV. V shed 1 base and J 4 bases; nucleotides not matched to a gene: 7. The repertoire was sequenced with immunoSEQ multiplex PCR; TCRdb's copy has only in-frame clones and lacks some. The sample has over 150,000 clones, about 91% seen once; the top ten hold around 4%. V usage is TRBV11-2 and J usage is TRBJ2-7; 10 bases match TRBD2. Sequenced input: peripheral blood. This receptor was taken from an older woman who had recovered from COVID-19. CDR3 amino acids: CASSLGDPSGGYEQYF. CDR3 coding DNA: TGTGCCAGCAGCTTAGGGGACCCTAGCGGGGGTTACGAGCAGTACTTC.